The 22 T cell receptor beta chains in this list originate from one sample, sequenced in a study of blood T cell repertoires in COVID-19. Using immunoSEQ multiplex PCR, the repertoire was profiled, and TCRdb retains in-frame clones only, with some absent. This table has around 130,000 clones, over 65% appearing once. Sequencing was performed on peripheral blood. The source is a woman between 70 and 85 years old with acute or convalescent COVID-19.

V and J are TRBV6-5 and TRBJ2-7; weak D call: TRBD1 (5 bases). The germline V gene encodes CDR1 MNHEY and CDR2 SVGAGI. The V gene lost 5 bases and the J gene lost 3 bases, with 5 bases spanning the gap. The CDR3 is 11 amino acids. In DNA, the CDR3 is TGTGCCAGCAGTAGGGGCTACGAGCAGTACGTC. Its protein product is CASSRGYEQYV.

The chain couples TRBV24-1 to TRBJ1-5, with unresolved D. The CDR3 runs 13 residues. Germline CDR1 and CDR2: KGHDR and SFDVKD. V was pared by 7 bases and J by 4 bases, with 10 bases between. The CDR3 region is CATSSFQNQPQHF. The DNA of the CDR3 is TGTGCCACCAGCTCGTTCCAGAATCAGCCCCAGCATTTT.

V and J are TRBV6-6 and TRBJ1-3; 8 nucleotides line up with TRBD1. CDR3 length: 16 residues. Trimming cost V 6 bases and J 4 bases; bases outside gene matches: 11. Germline-derived CDR1 and CDR2 are MNHNY and SVGAGI (reference sequence). The CDR3 spells CASSGDQGAKGNTIYF. Here the CDR3 DNA reads TGTGCCAGCAGCGGCGACCAGGGGGCGAAAGGAAACACCATATATTTT.

V gene TRBV9 combines with J gene TRBJ1-2, with unresolved D. Trimming shortened V by 4 bases and J by 2 bases, and 15 bases separated the two germline ends. This CDR3 is built from 15 residues. Germline loops: CDR1 SGDLS, CDR2 YYNGEE. CDR3 protein: CASSKDNSPNYGYTF. In DNA, the CDR3 is TGTGCCAGCAGCAAAGACAACAGTCCGAACTATGGCTACACCTTC. The full variable domain, rest sourced from reference TRBV9 and TRBJ1-2, is DSGVTQTPKHLITATGQRVTLRCSPRSGDLSVYWYQQSLDQGLQFLIQYYNGEERAKGNILERFSAQQFPDLHSELNLSSLELGDSALYFCASSKDNSPNYGYTFGSGTRLTVV.

This clone was observed a handful of times. The rearrangement uses TRBV7-2 and TRBJ1-5; D call uncertain. The length of the CDR3 is 13 residues. The V end lost 4 bases, the J end lost 4 bases, and 8 bases lay between the germline ends. CDR1 is SGHTA and CDR2 is FQGNSA in the germline V gene. CDR3 protein: CASSSGINQPQHF. CDR3 coding DNA: TGTGCCAGCAGCTCAGGAATAAATCAGCCCCAGCATTTT. Full variable domain (missing parts from reference TRBV7-2 and TRBJ1-5): GAGVSQSPSNKVTEKGKDVELRCDPISGHTALYWYRQSLGQGLEFLIYFQGNSAPDKSGLPSDRFSAERTGGSVSTLTIQRTQQEDSAVYLCASSSGINQPQHFGDGTRLSIL.

This sequence joins TRBV5-6 and TRBJ1-1; a weak D match, TRBD1 (6 bases). Germline lookup yields CDR1 SGHDT and CDR2 YYEEEE. Trimming removed 3 bases from V and 5 bases from J, with 20 bases in between. The CDR3 has 16 residues. The CDR3 protein is CASSSQRGALETEAFF. In DNA, the CDR3 is TGTGCCAGCAGCTCCCAACGGGGGGCGCTAGAAACTGAAGCTTTCTTT. The variable domain in full, with the rest retrieved from reference TRBV5-6 and TRBJ1-1, is DAGVTQSPTHLIKTRGQQVTLRCSPKSGHDTVSWYQQALGQGPQFIFQYYEEEERQRGNFPDRFSGHQFPNYSSELNVNALLLGDSALYLCASSSQRGALETEAFFGQGTRLTVV.

The chain is built from TRBV29-1 and TRBJ1-6; D gene unclear. Trimming stripped 7 bases from V and 9 bases from J, with 16 bases between. Germline V gives CDR1 SQVTM, CDR2 ANQGSEA. There are 13 residues in the CDR3. CDR3 amino acids: CSAVEAPGSPLHF. CDR3 bases: TGCAGCGCTGTAGAGGCTCCGGGTTCACCCCTCCACTTT.

V gene TRBV18 combines with J gene TRBJ1-2; maybe TRBD1 (5 bases). V shed 6 bases and J shed 0 bases, with 17 bases lying between them. The germline V gene has CDR1 KGHSH and CDR2 LQKENI. The CDR3 length is 16 residues. CDR3 residues: CASSPRRGTPNYGYTF. The DNA of the CDR3 is TGTGCCAGCTCCCCCCGACGGGGGACGCCTAACTATGGCTACACCTTC.

CDR3: CASSLGPRTTNEKLFF. CDR3 in DNA: TGTGCCAGCAGCTTGGGGCCACGTACAACTAATGAAAAACTGTTTTTT. V usage is TRBV5-5 and J usage is TRBJ1-4; no firm D call. V was cut by 0 bases and J by 0 bases, with 9 bases left in between. This CDR3 contains 16 residues. The germline gives CDR1 SGHKS, CDR2 YYEKEE (reference sequence).

The rearrangement joins TRBV2 to TRBJ1-1; D possibly corresponds to TRBD1 (6 bases). V lost 7 bases to trimming and J lost 7 bases, with 13 bases between them. CDR1 is SNHLY and CDR2 is FYNNEI in the germline V gene. The CDR3 runs to 12 residues. In nucleotides, the CDR3 is TGTGCCAGCAACAGGGCGGTGGGTGAAGCTTTCTTT. This gives the protein CASNRAVGEAFF. Complete variable domain (other parts from reference TRBV2 and TRBJ1-1): EPEVTQTPSHQVTQMGQEVILRCVPISNHLYFYWYRQILGQKVEFLVSFYNNEISEKSEIFDDQFSVERPDGSNFTLKIRSTKLEDSAMYFCASNRAVGEAFFGQGTRLTVV.

The V and J genes are TRBV19 and TRBJ2-3; TRBD1 agrees at 9 bases. This CDR3 is 16 amino acids long. Germline V gene sequence: CDR1 LNHDA, CDR2 SQIVND (reference sequence). V lost 3 bases and J lost 5; bases outside the gene matches: 9. CDR3: CASSIRGQGSGDTQYF. CDR3 nucleotide sequence: TGTGCCAGTAGTATTCGGGGACAGGGTTCGGGAGATACGCAGTATTTT.

This clone was counted a few times. The chain couples TRBV9 to TRBJ2-1; a possible D gene is TRBD1 (5 bases). Trimming left V 0 bases short and J 2 bases short, with 9 bases between. This CDR3 has 15 amino acids. Per the germline V gene, CDR1 is SGDLS and CDR2 is YYNGEE. The CDR3 DNA is TGTGCCAGCAGCGTAGAAGGGGATGCCTACAATGAGCAGTTCTTC. This translates into CASSVEGDAYNEQFF.

V is TRBV7-2 and J is TRBJ1-2; D remains unclear. CDR3 length equals 14 residues. From germline, CDR1 is SGHTA and CDR2 FQGNSA. V was clipped by 1 base and J by 2 bases, with 8 bases between them. CDR3 bases: TGTGCCAGCAGCTTAGACAGTACAAACTATGGCTACACCTTC. This sequence encodes CASSLDSTNYGYTF. Combining the CDR3 with reference TRBV7-2 and TRBJ1-2 gives the whole variable domain GAGVSQSPSNKVTEKGKDVELRCDPISGHTALYWYRQSLGQGLEFLIYFQGNSAPDKSGLPSDRFSAERTGGSVSTLTIQRTQQEDSAVYLCASSLDSTNYGYTFGSGTRLTVV.

The CDR3 DNA reads as TGTGCCAGCATGCCTCTAGCGGGGGCCGGCACAGATACGCAGTATTTT. It encodes CASMPLAGAGTDTQYF. The chain links TRBV2 to TRBJ2-3; 10 bases align to TRBD2. The germline V gene encodes CDR1 SNHLY and CDR2 FYNNEI. The CDR3 consists of 16 residues. V shed 7 bases, J shed 1 base, and the junction held 8 bases outside the gene matches.

This chain links TRBV11-3 with TRBJ1-1; D is unclear. Germline V gene data show CDR1 as SGHNT and CDR2 as YENEEA. The ends were cut back, 2 bases at V and 2 bases at J, with 9 bases in the middle. The CDR3 is made up of 14 amino acids. The CDR3 is CASSLNAINTEAFF. The CDR3 nucleotides are TGTGCCAGCAGCTTAAACGCGATTAACACTGAAGCTTTCTTT.

The chain carries TRBV9 and TRBJ1-2; D unclear. Trimming shortened V by 4 bases and J by 4 bases, and 14 bases separated the two germline ends. Per germline, CDR1 SGDLS and CDR2 YYNGEE. The CDR3 totals 14 residues. CDR3 sequence: CASSPPVPIYGYTF. Written as DNA, the CDR3 is TGTGCCAGCAGCCCCCCGGTGCCGATCTATGGCTACACCTTC. The complete variable domain, with remaining parts taken from reference TRBV9 and TRBJ1-2, reads DSGVTQTPKHLITATGQRVTLRCSPRSGDLSVYWYQQSLDQGLQFLIQYYNGEERAKGNILERFSAQQFPDLHSELNLSSLELGDSALYFCASSPPVPIYGYTFGSGTRLTVV.

This clone was seen more than once but under ten times. This chain joins TRBV21-1 and TRBJ1-2; the table's D call, TRBD1, was not checked against the DNA. TRBV21-1 is shown as a pseudogene. This CDR3 is 13 amino acids long. The CDR3: CASSPGQTEGYTF. In DNA form, the CDR3 reads TGTGCCAGCAGCCCAGGACAGACAGAAGGCTACACCTTC.

The chain combines TRBV7-2 with TRBJ1-1, with TRBD1 as a possible D gene (5 bases). V was pared by 1 base and J by 7 bases, with 10 bases between. CDR1 is SGHTA and CDR2 is FQGNSA in the germline V gene. The CDR3 is made up of 13 amino acids. The CDR3 DNA is TGTGCCAGCAGCTTAGATTTACAGGTTGAAGCTTTCTTT. This gives the protein CASSLDLQVEAFF.

This clone was observed a single time. The chain combines TRBV9 with TRBJ1-3; D gene unclear. V shed 5 bases and J shed 0 bases, with 9 bases lying between them. The V gene's germline CDR1 is SGDLS and CDR2 YYNGEE. The length of the CDR3 is 14 residues. The CDR3 spells CASSKQSSGNTIYF. For the CDR3, the DNA is TGTGCCAGCAGTAAACAGAGCTCTGGAAACACCATATATTTT.

This clone was picked up many times. The chain links TRBV24-1 to TRBJ2-2, with TRBD1 matching 7 bases. The V gene end was trimmed by 8 bases and the J gene end by 5 bases; junction bases not matched to a gene: 7. Germline CDR1 and CDR2: KGHDR and SFDVKD. The CDR3 contains 14 residues. CDR3: CATKGTADTGELFF. As DNA, the CDR3 is TGTGCCACCAAGGGGACAGCTGATACCGGGGAGCTGTTTTTT.

The chain joins TRBV5-1 to TRBJ1-3, with a possible D match to TRBD1 (6 bases). CDR3 length: 15 amino acids. Trimming shortened V by 0 bases and J by 2 bases, and 9 bases separated the two germline ends. The germline CDR1 and CDR2 sequences are SGHRS and YFSETQ. For the CDR3, the DNA is TGCGCCAGCAGCTTGGCAGGGGTGGCTGGAAACACCATATATTTT. Its translation: CASSLAGVAGNTIYF.

V gene TRBV7-9 combines with J gene TRBJ1-5; D is unclear. The length of the CDR3 is 14 residues. V shed 0 bases and J shed 6 bases, with 9 bases lying between them. Looked up from germline, CDR1 is SEHNR and CDR2 is FQNEAQ (reference sequence). The CDR3 nucleotides are TGTGCCAGCAGCTTAGCAGCGAGCGCTCAGCCCCAGCATTTT. Its translation: CASSLAASAQPQHF. Full variable domain (remainder filled in from reference TRBV7-9 and TRBJ1-5): DTGVSQNPRHKITKRGQNVTFRCDPISEHNRLYWYRQTLGQGPEFLTYFQNEAQLEKSRLLSDRFSAERPKGSFSTLEIQRTEQGDSAMYLCASSLAASAQPQHFGDGTRLSIL.